Listed below are T cell receptor beta chains from one sample, sequenced in a study of blood T cell repertoires in COVID-19. TCRdb keeps only in-frame clones here, not all; method: immunoSEQ multiplex PCR. Counted here are 470,000 or so clones, roughly 85% occurring once; the ten biggest clones make up around 1.8%. Sequenced sample: PBMCs or T cells enriched from blood (not recorded which). All receptors come from a woman aged 18-30 years with acute COVID-19. Each CDR3 is given with its conserved first and last residue. The D gene is left open where the match is weak. Where a row states a size, it is once, few, many or the class of an expanded clone; other rows omit it.

TRBV19,-,TRBJ2-2,-,CASRQGSTGELFF,TGTGCCAGTAGGCAGGGCTCCACCGGGGAGCTGTTTTTT
TRBV7-9,-,TRBJ1-2,TRBD1,CASSTGTGSAGYTF,TGTGCCAGCAGCACCGGGACAGGATCTGCTGGCTACACCTTC
TRBV11-2,-,TRBJ1-1,TRBD1,CASSGQGMWTEAFF,TGTGCCAGCAGCGGACAGGGGATGTGGACTGAAGCTTTCTTT
TRBV6-6,-,TRBJ2-6,-,CASSHGASFPGANVLTF,TGTGCCAGCAGTCACGGAGCATCTTTTCCTGGGGCCAACGTCCTGACTTTC
TRBV27,-,TRBJ2-1,-,CASSLSTRASNEQFF,TGTGCCAGCAGTTTATCGACCAGGGCGAGTAATGAGCAGTTCTTC
TRBV2,-,TRBJ1-2,TRBD1,CASSGGQGAYGYTF,TGTGCCAGCAGTGGGGGACAGGGGGCGTATGGCTACACCTTC
TRBV18,-,TRBJ1-1,TRBD1,CASSPPGQGTTEAFF,TGTGCCAGCTCACCACCGGGACAGGGAACAACTGAAGCTTTCTTT
TRBV5-8,-,TRBJ2-4,-,CASSSVDRLAKNIQYF,TGTGCCAGCAGCTCCGTAGACAGGTTAGCCAAAAACATTCAGTACTTC
TRBV7-2,-,TRBJ1-5,-,CASSLGGGNQPQHF,TGTGCCAGCAGCTTAGGAGGAGGGAATCAGCCCCAGCATTTT
TRBV6-5,-,TRBJ1-1,-,CASSYSRSGTEAFF,TGTGCCAGCAGTTACTCCAGATCGGGCACTGAAGCTTTCTTT
TRBV5-5,-,TRBJ1-5,TRBD1,CASSSRGLSNQPQHF,TGTGCCAGCAGCTCGAGGGGGCTTAGCAATCAGCCCCAGCATTTT
TRBV5-5,few,TRBJ1-1,TRBD1,CASSFGTGGPEAFF,TGTGCCAGCAGCTTTGGGACAGGGGGCCCTGAAGCTTTCTTT
TRBV20-1,-,TRBJ1-3,-,CSASVGRRAFGNTIYF,TGCAGTGCTAGTGTAGGACGGAGGGCTTTTGGAAACACCATATATTTT
TRBV5-4,-,TRBJ2-4,TRBD1,CASSRNGQGEINIQYF,TGTGCCAGCAGCCGGAATGGACAGGGAGAGATTAACATTCAGTACTTC
TRBV9,once,TRBJ1-2,TRBD1,CASSVYLTGGFGYTF,TGTGCCAGCAGCGTATACCTAACAGGGGGCTTTGGCTACACCTTC
TRBV7-9,-,TRBJ1-1,TRBD1,CASSIYRGSTEAFF,TGTGCCAGCAGCATATACAGGGGGAGCACTGAAGCTTTCTTT